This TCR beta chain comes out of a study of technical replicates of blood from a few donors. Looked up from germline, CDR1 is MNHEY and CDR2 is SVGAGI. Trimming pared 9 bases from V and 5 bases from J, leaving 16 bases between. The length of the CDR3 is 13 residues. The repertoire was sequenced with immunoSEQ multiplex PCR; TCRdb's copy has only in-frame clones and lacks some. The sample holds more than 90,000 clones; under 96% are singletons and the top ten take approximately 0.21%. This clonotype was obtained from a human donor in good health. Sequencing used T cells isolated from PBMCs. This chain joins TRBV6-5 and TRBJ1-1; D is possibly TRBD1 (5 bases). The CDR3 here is CASRSGRGTEAFF. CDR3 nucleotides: TGTGCCAGTCGATCTGGGAGGGGTACTGAAGCTTTCTTT.